This TCR beta chain was sequenced for a study of T cell responses to AZD1222 COVID-19 vaccine. Germline V gene sequence: CDR1 GTSNPN, CDR2 SVGIG (reference sequence). CDR3 length: 13 amino acids. Germline trimming cut 2 bases from V and 3 bases from J; bases unmatched to any gene: 3. The method was immunoSEQ multiplex PCR; TCRdb's version includes in-frame clones alone and lacks a portion of them. The data show around 140,000 clones, with roughly nine tenths seen just once and roughly 7.6% held by the top ten. Study results and limitations: Across spike, vaccine-associated CD4 TCRs were found, dominant at 160-218 and 743-854. Targeting of unmutated variant regions was reportedly seen in nearly half of spike-specific TCRs. Only 5 or 6 AZD1222 recipients were seropositive at baseline.

With respect to this clone: Its antigen is currently unknown.

The chain links TRBV30 to TRBJ1-1, with 7 bases identical to TRBD1. The receptor was isolated from an adult who received the MenACWY meningococcal vaccine as a control. The sample in question was peripheral blood, obtained 28 days after the second dose of the MenACWY control vaccine. In DNA form, the CDR3 reads TGTGCCTGGAGTATCACAGGGGACACTGAAGCTTTCTTT. Residues: CAWSITGDTEAFF.